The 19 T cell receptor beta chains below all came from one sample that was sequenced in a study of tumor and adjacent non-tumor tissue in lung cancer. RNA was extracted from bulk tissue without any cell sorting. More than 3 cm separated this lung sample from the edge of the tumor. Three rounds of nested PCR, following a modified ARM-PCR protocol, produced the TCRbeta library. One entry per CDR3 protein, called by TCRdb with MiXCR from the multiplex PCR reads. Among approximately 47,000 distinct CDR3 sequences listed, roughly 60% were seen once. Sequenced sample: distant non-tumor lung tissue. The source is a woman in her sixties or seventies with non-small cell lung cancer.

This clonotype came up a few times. CDR3: CASNLTRNTDTQYF. Written as DNA, the CDR3 is TGTGCCAGCAATCTAACGCGCAACACAGATACGCAGTATTTT. The chain has TRBV28 and TRBJ2-3; D unresolved. The CDR3 runs to 14 residues. Trimming took 7 bases from V and 2 from J, leaving 13 bases between them. Germline lookup yields CDR1 MDHEN and CDR2 SYDVKM.

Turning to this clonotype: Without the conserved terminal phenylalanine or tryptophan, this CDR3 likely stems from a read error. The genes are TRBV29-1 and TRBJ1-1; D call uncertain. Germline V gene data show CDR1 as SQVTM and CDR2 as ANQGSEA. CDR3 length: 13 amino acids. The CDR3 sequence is CSVEASVNTEAFL. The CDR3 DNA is TGCAGCGTTGAGGCGTCGGTGAATACTGAAGCTTTCCTT.

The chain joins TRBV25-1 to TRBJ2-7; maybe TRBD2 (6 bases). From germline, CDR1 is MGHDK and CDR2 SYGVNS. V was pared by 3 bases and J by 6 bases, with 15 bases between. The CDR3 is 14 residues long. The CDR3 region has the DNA TGTGCCAGCAGTGAGCCGGACTACTCCGGCGAGCAGTACTTC. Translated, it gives CASSEPDYSGEQYF.

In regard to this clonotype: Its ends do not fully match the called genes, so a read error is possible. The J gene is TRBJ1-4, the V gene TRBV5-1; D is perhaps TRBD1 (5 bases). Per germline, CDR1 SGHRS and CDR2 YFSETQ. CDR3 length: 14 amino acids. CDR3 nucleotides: TGCGCCAGCATCGGGGGAACCGCTAATGAAAAAATGTTTTTT. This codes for CASIGGTANEKMFF.

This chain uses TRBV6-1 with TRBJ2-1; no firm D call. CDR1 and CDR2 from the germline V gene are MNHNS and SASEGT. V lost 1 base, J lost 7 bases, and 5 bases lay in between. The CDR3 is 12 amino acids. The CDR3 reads CASSEVWNEQFF. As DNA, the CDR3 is TGTGCCAGCAGTGAAGTATGGAATGAGCAGTTCTTC.

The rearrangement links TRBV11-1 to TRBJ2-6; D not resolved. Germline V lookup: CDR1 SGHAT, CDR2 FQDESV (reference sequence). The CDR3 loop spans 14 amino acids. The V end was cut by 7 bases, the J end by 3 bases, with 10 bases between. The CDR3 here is CASNRNYGANVLTF. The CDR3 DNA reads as TGTGCCAGCAATCGCAACTATGGGGCCAACGTCCTGACTTTC.

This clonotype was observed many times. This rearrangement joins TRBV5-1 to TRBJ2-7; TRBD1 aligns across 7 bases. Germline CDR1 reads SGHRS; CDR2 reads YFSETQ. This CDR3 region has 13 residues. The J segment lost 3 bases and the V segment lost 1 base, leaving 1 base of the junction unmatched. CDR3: CASSLNRGYEQYF. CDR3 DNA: TGCGCCAGCAGCTTGAACAGGGGCTACGAGCAGTACTTC.

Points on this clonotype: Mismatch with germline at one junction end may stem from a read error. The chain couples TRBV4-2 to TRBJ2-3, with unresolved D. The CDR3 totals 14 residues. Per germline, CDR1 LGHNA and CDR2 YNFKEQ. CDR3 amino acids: CAGSQLAHTDMQYF. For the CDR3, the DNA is TGTGCCGGCAGCCAGTTGGCGCACACAGATATGCAGTATTTT.

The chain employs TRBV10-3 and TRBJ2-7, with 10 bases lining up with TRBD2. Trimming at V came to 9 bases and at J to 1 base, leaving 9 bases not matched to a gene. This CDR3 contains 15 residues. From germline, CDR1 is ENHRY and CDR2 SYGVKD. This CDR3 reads CAIREWTSGSYEQYF. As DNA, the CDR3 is TGTGCCATTAGAGAGTGGACTAGCGGTTCCTACGAGCAGTACTTC.

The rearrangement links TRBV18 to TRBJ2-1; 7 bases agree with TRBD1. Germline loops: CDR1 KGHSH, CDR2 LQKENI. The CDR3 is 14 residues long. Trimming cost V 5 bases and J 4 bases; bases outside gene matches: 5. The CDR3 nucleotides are TGTGCCAGCTCAGGGGGACAGTCTTACAATGAGCAGTTCTTC. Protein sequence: CASSGGQSYNEQFF.

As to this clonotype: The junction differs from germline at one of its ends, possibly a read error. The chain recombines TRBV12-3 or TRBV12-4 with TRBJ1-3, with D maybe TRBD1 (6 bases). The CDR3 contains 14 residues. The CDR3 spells CTRSDGQRGNTIYF. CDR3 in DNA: TGTACCAGGAGTGATGGACAGCGTGGAAACACCATATATTTT.

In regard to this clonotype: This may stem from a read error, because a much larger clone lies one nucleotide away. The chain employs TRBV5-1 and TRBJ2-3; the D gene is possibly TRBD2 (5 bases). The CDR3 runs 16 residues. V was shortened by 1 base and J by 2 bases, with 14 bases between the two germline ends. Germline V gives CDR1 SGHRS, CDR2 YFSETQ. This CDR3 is CASSLSTGSPTDTQYF. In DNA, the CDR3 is TGCGCCAGCAGCTTGAGCACGGGATCGCCCACAGATACGCAGTATTTT.

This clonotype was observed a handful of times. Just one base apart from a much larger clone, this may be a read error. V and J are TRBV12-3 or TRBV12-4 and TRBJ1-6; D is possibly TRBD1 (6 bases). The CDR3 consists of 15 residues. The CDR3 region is CASSRTTGMNSLLHF. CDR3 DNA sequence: TGTGCCAGCAGTCGTACTACAGGGATGAATTCACTCCTCCACTTT.

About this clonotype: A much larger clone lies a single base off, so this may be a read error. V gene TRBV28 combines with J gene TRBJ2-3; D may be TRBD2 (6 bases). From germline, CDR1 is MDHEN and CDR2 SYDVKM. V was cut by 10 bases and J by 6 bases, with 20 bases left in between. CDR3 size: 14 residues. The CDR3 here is CAISGRVEWDTQYF. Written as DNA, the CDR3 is TGTGCCATCTCCGGGAGAGTCGAATGGGATACGCAGTATTTT.

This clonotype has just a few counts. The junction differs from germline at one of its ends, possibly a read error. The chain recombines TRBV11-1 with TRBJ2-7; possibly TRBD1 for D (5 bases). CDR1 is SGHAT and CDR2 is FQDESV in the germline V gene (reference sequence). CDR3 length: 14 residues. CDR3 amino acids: CSSSLEADSYEQYF. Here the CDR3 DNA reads TGCTCCAGCAGCTTAGAGGCAGACAGCTACGAGCAGTACTTC.

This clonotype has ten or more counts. The CDR3 protein is CAWASSSRGREFF. DNA for the CDR3: TGTGCCTGGGCTTCCTCCTCTCGGGGACGGGAGTTCTTC. V gene TRBV30 combines with J gene TRBJ2-1, with D possibly being TRBD1 or TRBD2 (5 bases each). The length of the CDR3 is 13 residues. V gave up 5 bases and J gave up 14 bases, with 22 bases separating them. Germline V CDR1 and CDR2: GTSNPN, SVGIG (reference sequence).

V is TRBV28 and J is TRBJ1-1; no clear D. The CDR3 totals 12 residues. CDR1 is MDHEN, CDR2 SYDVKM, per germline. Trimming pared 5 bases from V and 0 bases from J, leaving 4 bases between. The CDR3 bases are TGTGCCAGCAGTATAATGAACACTGAAGCTTTCTTT. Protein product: CASSIMNTEAFF.

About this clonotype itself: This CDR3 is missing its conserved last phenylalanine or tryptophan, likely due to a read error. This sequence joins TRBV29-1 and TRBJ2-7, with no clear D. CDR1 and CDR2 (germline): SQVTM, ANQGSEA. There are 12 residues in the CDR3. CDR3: CSVGARSYKQYI. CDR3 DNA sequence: TGCAGCGTTGGGGCTCGATCCTACAAGCAGTACATC.

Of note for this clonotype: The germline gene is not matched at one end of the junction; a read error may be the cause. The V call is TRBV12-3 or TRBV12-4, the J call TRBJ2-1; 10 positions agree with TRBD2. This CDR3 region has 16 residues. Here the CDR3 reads CASSPLAGAFYNERLF. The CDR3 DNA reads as TGTGCCAGCAGTCCCCTAGCGGGAGCCTTCTACAATGAGCGGCTCTTC.